These 32 T cell receptor beta chains originate from one sample sequenced in a study of cytomegalovirus exposure and HLA in healthy donors. PCR amplification relied on 60 Vbeta primers (plus 13 Jbeta primers). Assay used: immunoSEQ multiplex PCR; TCRdb lists only in-frame clones, some missing. This table holds about 150,000 clones, approximately 81% found once. Material for sequencing was PBMCs. The origin of the receptors is a woman aged 18 to 35 in good health and CMV-seronegative.

The chain joins TRBV18 to TRBJ1-5, with no clear D. Trimming took off 2 bases at V and 0 bases at J, with 8 bases between the two ends. The CDR3 runs 15 residues. The germline gives CDR1 KGHSH, CDR2 LQKENI. CDR3 bases: TGTGCCAGCTCACCAGTACAGAATAGCAATCAGCCCCAGCATTTT. Amino acid sequence: CASSPVQNSNQPQHF.

The V gene is TRBV10-3, the J gene TRBJ2-3; 8 nucleotides agree with TRBD2. There are 16 residues in the CDR3. Germline trimming cut 0 bases from V and 4 bases from J; bases unmatched to any gene: 6. CDR1 ENHRY and CDR2 SYGVKD come from the germline V gene. CDR3 sequence: CAISESQREYPDTQYF. CDR3 in DNA: TGTGCCATCAGTGAGTCCCAGCGGGAGTACCCAGATACGCAGTATTTT.

The rearrangement joins TRBV18 to TRBJ2-7, with D possibly TRBD1 on 5 matching bases. Germline CDR1 reads KGHSH; CDR2 reads LQKENI. V was clipped by 5 bases and J by 5 bases, with 10 bases between them. The CDR3 runs to 12 residues. This CDR3 reads CASSTQGDEQYF. The CDR3 nucleotides are TGTGCCAGCTCAACTCAAGGGGACGAGCAGTACTTC.

As for this clone: The same CDR3 arises from other DNA sequences in this sample as well. The chain has TRBV9 and TRBJ2-7, with TRBD2 matching over 7 bases. V dropped 0 bases and J dropped 2; count of bases not matched to a gene: 5. The length of the CDR3 is 15 residues. Germline CDR1 reads SGDLS; CDR2 reads YYNGEE. The CDR3 reads CASSVGLAVPYEQYF. The DNA of the CDR3 is TGTGCCAGCAGCGTAGGCCTAGCGGTCCCCTACGAGCAGTACTTC.

The count of this clone is one. The V call is TRBV12-5, the J call TRBJ2-5; D perhaps matches TRBD1 (6 bases). V gave up 8 bases and J gave up 7 bases, with 23 bases separating them. Germline CDR1 is LGHNT and CDR2 is FRNRAP. The CDR3 loop spans 15 amino acids. The CDR3 DNA follows: TGTGCTAGTCCCCTCATAAGGGGGTGGGGTGGGACCCAGTACTTC. It codes for CASPLIRGWGGTQYF.

The chain employs TRBV27 and TRBJ2-3, with D possibly being TRBD2 (6 bases). This CDR3 contains 17 residues. Germline V gene lookup returns CDR1 MNHEY and CDR2 SMNVEV (reference sequence). Trimming removed 2 bases from V and 7 bases from J, with 22 bases in between. CDR3 loop: CASSLDFSSAGLYTQYF. The CDR3 bases are TGTGCCAGCAGTTTAGATTTCTCTAGCGCCGGTCTTTATACGCAGTATTTT.

V gene TRBV23-1 combines with J gene TRBJ1-5, with TRBD1 matching over 7 bases. TRBV23-1 is placed among ORFs of uncertain function. Trimming cost V 7 bases and J 0 bases; bases outside gene matches: 9. This CDR3 contains 16 residues. CDR3 in amino acids: CASNPDRFLSNQPQHF. The CDR3 nucleotides read TGCGCCAGCAACCCGGACAGGTTCCTTAGCAATCAGCCCCAGCATTTT.

V is TRBV5-1 and J is TRBJ2-3; maybe TRBD1 (6 bases). This CDR3 has 14 residues. V lost 6 bases to trimming and J lost 1 base, with 12 bases between them. CDR1 is SGHRS and CDR2 is YFSETQ in the germline V gene. This chain's CDR3 is CASTRGQRTDTQYF. The CDR3 DNA is TGCGCCAGCACCAGAGGACAGCGCACAGATACGCAGTATTTT.

The CDR3 sequence is CAISEGALAGVGQETQYF. CDR3 sequence (DNA): TGTGCCATCAGTGAGGGGGCACTAGCGGGAGTGGGGCAAGAGACCCAGTACTTC. The V gene is TRBV10-3, the J gene TRBJ2-5, with 11 bases matching TRBD2. The CDR3 consists of 18 residues. The V and J ends lost 2 bases and 2 bases, in that order; junction bases with no gene match: 10. Germline V gene lookup returns CDR1 ENHRY and CDR2 SYGVKD.

The genes are TRBV14 and TRBJ2-1; TRBD1 matches at 8 bases. There are 18 residues in the CDR3. Germline V CDR1 and CDR2: SGHDN, FVKESK. V shed 3 bases and J 3 bases; nucleotides not matched to a gene: 13. CDR3 DNA: TGTGCCAGCAGCCAGATCAACTCGAGGGGACAGGACTACAATGAGCAGTTCTTC. Residues: CASSQINSRGQDYNEQFF. Complete variable domain (other parts from reference TRBV14 and TRBJ2-1): EAGVTQFPSHSVIEKGQTVTLRCDPISGHDNLYWYRRVMGKEIKFLLHFVKESKQDESGMPNNRFLAERTGGTYSTLKVQPAELEDSGVYFCASSQINSRGQDYNEQFFGPGTRLTVL.

The chain uses TRBV28 and TRBJ2-1; D is possibly TRBD2 (5 bases). Germline V gene lookup returns CDR1 MDHEN and CDR2 SYDVKM. The CDR3 totals 16 residues. The V end was cut by 7 bases, the J end by 4 bases, with 20 bases between. Here the CDR3 reads CASILTPGGGYNEQFF. The DNA for the CDR3 is TGTGCCAGCATACTAACCCCGGGCGGAGGATACAATGAGCAGTTCTTC.

V and J are TRBV4-1 and TRBJ1-3; D not resolved. V lost 4 bases, J lost 4 bases, and 17 bases lay in between. This CDR3 comprises 16 residues. Germline CDR1 and CDR2: MGHRA and YSYEKL. The CDR3 spells CASSLGPGLGGNTIYF. The DNA for the CDR3 is TGCGCCAGCAGCCTCGGGCCGGGGTTGGGGGGAAACACCATATATTTT.

The chain links TRBV7-2 to TRBJ1-4; D may be TRBD1 (5 bases). From germline, CDR1 is SGHTA and CDR2 FQGNSA. The CDR3 extends over 13 amino acids. Trimming removed 4 bases at V and 12 bases at J, with 15 bases between. DNA of the CDR3: TGTGCCAGCAGCTCGTCCGGGACGGGAGAACTGTTTTTT. This translates into CASSSSGTGELFF.

The CDR3 DNA sequence: TGTGCCAGGGCGGACAGAGGAGAGACCCAGTACTTC. Its translation: CARADRGETQYF. The rearrangement links TRBV2 to TRBJ2-5, with a tentative D call TRBD1 (6 bases). V dropped 9 bases and J dropped 4 bases, with 12 bases sitting between them. The CDR3 extends over 12 amino acids. Germline CDR1 SNHLY, CDR2 FYNNEI.

V is TRBV19 and J is TRBJ1-5, with D unclear. The CDR3 is made up of 13 amino acids. Per the germline V gene, CDR1 is LNHDA and CDR2 is SQIVND (reference sequence). Trimming left V 2 bases short and J 6 bases short, with 8 bases between. This CDR3 is CASSIIEGQPQHF. The CDR3 coding sequence is TGTGCCAGTAGTATAATTGAGGGTCAGCCCCAGCATTTT.

This sequence joins TRBV7-2 and TRBJ1-5; D gene unclear. This CDR3 has 15 amino acids. The V and J ends lost 1 base and 0 bases respectively, with 7 bases between them. CDR1 and CDR2 (germline): SGHTA, FQGNSA. CDR3 sequence: CASSLGQHSNQPQHF. CDR3 DNA sequence: TGTGCCAGCAGCTTAGGGCAACATAGCAATCAGCCCCAGCATTTT.

The genes are TRBV10-3 and TRBJ2-3; 9 bases map to TRBD2. From germline, CDR1 is ENHRY and CDR2 SYGVKD. Trimming cost V 10 bases and J 4 bases; bases outside gene matches: 3. This CDR3 has 12 amino acids. The CDR3 protein is CATSGGPDTQYF. As DNA, the CDR3 is TGTGCCACCAGCGGGGGGCCAGATACGCAGTATTTT.

This clone turned up a few times. The chain has TRBV5-6 and TRBJ1-5, with D possibly matching TRBD1 (6 bases). V gave up 5 bases and J gave up 6 bases, with 15 bases separating them. Germline CDR1 SGHDT, CDR2 YYEEEE. This CDR3 comprises 14 residues. CDR3 sequence: CASSVQGVGQPQHF. The CDR3 region has the DNA TGTGCCAGCAGTGTACAGGGAGTAGGTCAGCCCCAGCATTTT.

The V gene is TRBV7-9, the J gene TRBJ1-2, with 9 bases fitting TRBD1. CDR1 is SEHNR, CDR2 FQNEAQ, per germline (reference sequence). The CDR3 runs to 17 residues. Germline trimming cut 5 bases from V and 3 bases from J; bases unmatched to any gene: 13. The CDR3 here is CASSERSMDRGDYGYTF. As DNA, the CDR3 is TGTGCCAGCAGCGAACGCTCGATGGACAGGGGAGACTATGGCTACACCTTC.

This clone was seen only a few times. The chain links TRBV18 to TRBJ2-2; 11 positions match TRBD2. With V trimmed by 6 bases and J by 0 bases, 6 bases remained unmatched. CDR1 is KGHSH, CDR2 LQKENI, per germline. There are 17 residues in the CDR3. The CDR3 DNA reads TGTGCCAGCTCGCCCGGGGGACTAGCGGCGAACACCGGGGAGCTGTTTTTT. Its protein is CASSPGGLAANTGELFF. Drawing the rest from reference TRBV18 and TRBJ2-2, the complete variable domain is NAGVMQNPRHLVRRRGQEARLRCSPMKGHSHVYWYRQLPEEGLKFMVYLQKENIIDESGMPKERFSAEFPKEGPSILRIQQVVRGDSAAYFCASSPGGLAANTGELFFGEGSRLTVL.

The chain combines TRBV4-1 with TRBJ2-5; TRBD2 agrees at 8 bases. This CDR3 is built from 17 residues. CDR1 and CDR2 from the germline V gene are MGHRA and YSYEKL. V lost 1 base, J lost 3 bases, and 10 bases stayed unmatched. The CDR3 reads CASSQGPLAGKKETQYF. The CDR3 region has the DNA TGCGCCAGCAGCCAAGGTCCGCTAGCGGGCAAAAAAGAGACCCAGTACTTC.

This clone was found a few times. This chain links TRBV9 with TRBJ1-4, with TRBD1 matching 7 bases. The V and J ends lost 0 bases and 6 bases, in that order; junction bases with no gene match: 5. There are 15 residues in the CDR3. Germline V gene data show CDR1 as SGDLS and CDR2 as YYNGEE. CDR3 region: CASSVVGTDDEKLFF. Written as DNA, the CDR3 is TGTGCCAGCAGCGTAGTAGGGACAGATGATGAAAAACTGTTTTTT.

Only one count was recorded for this clone. One end of the junction varies from germline; a read error may be responsible. The chain is built from TRBV28 and TRBJ2-5, with D possibly matching TRBD2 (5 bases). The CDR3 length is 11 residues. The germline V gene has CDR1 MDHEN and CDR2 SYDVKM. In nucleotides, the CDR3 is TGTGCCAGCAGTATCGGGGTATCCAGGCACTTC. This sequence encodes CASSIGVSRHF.

The chain carries TRBV6-5 and TRBJ1-6; D gene uncertain. The CDR3 length is 14 residues. V lost 8 bases and J lost 9, with 17 bases in between. CDR1 is MNHEY, CDR2 SVGAGI, per germline. This CDR3 is CASSPGRWVSPLHF. The CDR3 region has the DNA TGTGCCAGCTCCCCCGGGAGGTGGGTTTCACCCCTCCACTTT.

This chain joins TRBV7-8 and TRBJ1-2; D unresolved. The CDR3 totals 14 residues. Germline lookup yields CDR1 SGHVS and CDR2 FQNEAQ. V was cut by 4 bases and J by 5 bases, with 14 bases left in between. Here the CDR3 reads CASSSREGGYGYTF. The DNA for the CDR3 is TGTGCCAGCAGCTCCCGGGAGGGTGGGTATGGCTACACCTTC.

The V gene is TRBV15, the J gene TRBJ2-7; a weak D match, TRBD2 (5 bases). Germline assignment: CDR1 LNHNV and CDR2 YYDKDF (reference sequence). The CDR3 spans 13 residues. V was shortened by 4 bases and J by 2 bases, with 9 bases between the two germline ends. As DNA, the CDR3 is TGTGCCACCAGCATCGGGGTCGCCTACGAGCAGTACTTC. It yields the protein CATSIGVAYEQYF.

The chain carries TRBV30 and TRBJ1-4; D unclear. Trimming cost V 4 bases and J 3 bases, with 12 bases left between them. CDR1 is GTSNPN and CDR2 is SVGIG in the germline V gene (reference sequence). The CDR3 is made up of 14 amino acids. The CDR3 loop is CAWNTLTANEKLFF. In nucleotides, the CDR3 is TGTGCCTGGAACACACTTACAGCTAATGAAAAACTGTTTTTT.

This clone is a singleton in its sample. The V and J genes are TRBV4-3 and TRBJ2-3; D is undetermined. V was pared by 2 bases and J by 0 bases, with 9 bases between. This CDR3 has 15 residues. The germline CDR1 and CDR2 sequences are LGHNA and YSLEER. The CDR3 region has the DNA TGCGCCAGCAGCCAACTCTTGTCTAGCACAGATACGCAGTATTTT. Protein product: CASSQLLSSTDTQYF.

Remarks on this clone: The CDR3 end shows no conserved phenylalanine or tryptophan, and so a read error is likely. The chain carries TRBV28 and TRBJ1-2; tentatively, D is TRBD1 (6 bases). V gave up 3 bases and J gave up 3 bases, with 17 bases separating them. CDR1 and CDR2 (germline): MDHEN, SYDVKM. This CDR3 comprises 16 residues. The chain's CDR3 is CASSFPKREGDYGYTL. The CDR3 DNA sequence: TGTGCCAGCAGTTTCCCAAAGAGGGAGGGGGACTATGGCTACACCCTC.

The chain couples TRBV5-4 to TRBJ2-5; D remains ambiguous. The V gene's germline CDR1 is SGHNT and CDR2 YYREEE (reference sequence). The CDR3 length is 13 residues. V was cut by 4 bases and J by 7 bases, with 14 bases left in between. The CDR3 region is CASSAIGIATQYF. The CDR3 nucleotides read TGTGCCAGCAGCGCCATCGGCATAGCGACCCAGTACTTC.

In its sample, this clone was seen once. V and J are TRBV30 and TRBJ1-5; maybe TRBD1 (5 bases). The V gene's germline CDR1 is GTSNPN and CDR2 SVGIG (reference sequence). Trimming left V 3 bases short and J 4 bases short, with 22 bases between. The CDR3 consists of 17 residues. The CDR3 loop reads CAWSAGRPSGENQPQHF. For the CDR3, the DNA is TGTGCCTGGAGCGCGGGACGACCGTCCGGGGAGAATCAGCCCCAGCATTTT.

This rearrangement joins TRBV30 to TRBJ1-2; D unclear. V gave up 1 base and J gave up 8 bases, with 17 bases separating them. Germline V gene data show CDR1 as GTSNPN and CDR2 as SVGIG (reference sequence). CDR3 length equals 14 residues. The CDR3 spells CAWSETGGSYGYTF. In nucleotides, the CDR3 is TGTGCCTGGAGTGAGACTGGAGGATCTTACGGCTACACCTTC.